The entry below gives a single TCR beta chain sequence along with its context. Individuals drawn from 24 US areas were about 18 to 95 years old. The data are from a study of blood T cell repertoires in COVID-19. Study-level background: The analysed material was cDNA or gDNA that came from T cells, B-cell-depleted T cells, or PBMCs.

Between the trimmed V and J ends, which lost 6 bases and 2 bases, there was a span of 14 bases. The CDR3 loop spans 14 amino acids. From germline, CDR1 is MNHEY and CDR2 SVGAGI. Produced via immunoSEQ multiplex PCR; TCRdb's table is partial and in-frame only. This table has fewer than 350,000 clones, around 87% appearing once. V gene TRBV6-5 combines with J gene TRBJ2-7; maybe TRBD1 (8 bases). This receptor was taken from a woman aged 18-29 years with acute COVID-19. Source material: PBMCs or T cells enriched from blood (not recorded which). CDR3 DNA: TGTGCCAGCAGGAACAGGGGGGGAACCTACGAGCAGTACTTC. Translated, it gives CASRNRGGTYEQYF.